The following is a T cell receptor beta chain sequence with its context. This clonotype was counted between two and nine times. It lacks a known antigen. Base qualities are not at hand, and no much larger clone is one base apart. These data come from a study of human T cells and chemical hapten exposure (TCRdb year 2021). Concerning the study at large: The libraries were sequenced as a pool, and the TCR yield per sample differed mostly because of small variations in library volumes within the pool. In alopecia patients, the study followed how the peripheral blood TCR repertoire changed in vivo over primary and secondary sensitization to diphenylcyclopropenone (DPC), a hapten. From each blood RNA sample, both TCR alpha and TCR beta chains were sequenced. Study-wide conclusions, independent of this receptor: Repeated subsampling changed both the strength of the expansion versus patch-test correlation and the threshold at which the correlation became significant. DPC sensitization did not change how many TCRs were above 1 in 1000 frequency, and no evidence was found of alterations in global repertoire structure.

The germline V gene sets CDR1 to SGDLS and CDR2 to YYNGEE. The cysteine opens and the phenylalanine closes a CDR3 of 15 amino acids. Only the CDR3 DNA is retained, 45 bases long and in frame from the first base. The trim is 0 bases for V and 4 bases for J, with a gap of 11 bases between the germline ends. Libraries were built with 5' RACE. TCRdb shows the sequencer as Illumina MiSeq. During library preparation, unique molecular identifiers were attached to individual cDNA molecules so that TCRs could be counted quantitatively and reproducibly. Turning to the authors' computational methods: A median of about 89,000 TCRs per sample was observed, with a range of roughly 20,000 to 700,000. V, J and CDR3 annotation of the TCR reads was performed with the Decombinator software suite. For PS versus PT1 abundance plots, all samples were subsampled to the same number of TCRs (28,000). TCRs were defined as expanded if absent before sensitization and observed at least eight times at the 2-week time point. TCRdb reanalyzed the raw reads on its own, using fastp at Q25 for trimming and MiXCR for clone calling, and kept in-frame beta chains. Records with the same CDR3 protein are collapsed into one entry carrying the most frequent genes and DNA. TCRdb assigned the V and J calls; the authors' analysis was not used. Recorded for this sample are 110,000 or so distinct CDR3 sequences; approximately 19% of them occurred a single time. Around 2.7% of the sample belongs to the ten largest clones.

Unfractionated whole blood was collected in Tempus Blood RNA tubes, and total RNA was extracted from that blood. Roughly 5 healthy volunteers served as TCR sequencing controls and were bled at day 0, 2 weeks and 6 weeks. The rearranged chain carries TRBV9 and TRBJ2-1, with no confident D gene call. The TCR sequence derives from a human donor in good health. The DNA sequence is TGTGCCAGCAGCGTAGCTTCGACCGAGTACAATGAGCAGTTCTTC. Its product reads: CASSVASTEYNEQFF.